What follows are 10 T cell receptor beta chains derived from one specimen sequenced in a study of cytomegalovirus exposure and HLA in healthy donors. PCR used 60 Vbeta primers and 13 Jbeta primers. Using immunoSEQ multiplex PCR, the repertoire was profiled, and TCRdb retains in-frame clones only, with some absent. The sample consists of 210,000 or so clones, roughly 85% of them appearing once. The source material was PBMCs. The origin of the receptors is a girl aged 2 to 9 in good health and CMV-seronegative.

The gene calls are TRBV2 and TRBJ2-5, with 13 bases aligning to TRBD2. This CDR3 is built from 15 residues. V shed 5 bases, J shed 6 bases, and the junction held 6 bases outside the gene matches. The germline V gene encodes CDR1 SNHLY and CDR2 FYNNEI. CDR3 bases: TGTGCCAGCAGTATGGGACTAGCGGGAAGGCAGACCCAGTACTTC. Amino acids: CASSMGLAGRQTQYF.

The rearrangement links TRBV7-9 to TRBJ1-1; D possibly corresponds to TRBD1 (6 bases). This CDR3 comprises 13 residues. V lost 6 bases and J 4 bases, leaving 12 bases between the germline ends. Per the germline V gene, CDR1 is SEHNR and CDR2 is FQNEAQ (reference sequence). Here the CDR3 DNA reads TGTGCCAGCAGTCCCAACAGGGCCACTGAAGCTTTCTTT. This codes for CASSPNRATEAFF.

Only a few counts were recorded for this clone. The CDR3 protein is CASSYEGIPYGYTF. DNA of the CDR3: TGTGCCAGCAGTTACGAGGGAATCCCCTATGGCTACACCTTC. This chain joins TRBV6-5 and TRBJ1-2; D unclear. Trimming shortened V by 2 bases and J by 4 bases, and 11 bases separated the two germline ends. This CDR3 contains 14 residues. Germline CDR1 reads MNHEY; CDR2 reads SVGAGI.

The rearrangement joins TRBV7-6 to TRBJ2-5; 10 nucleotides line up with TRBD2. Looked up from germline, CDR1 is SGHVS and CDR2 is FNYEAQ. This CDR3 comprises 17 residues. Trimming removed 3 bases from V and 5 bases from J; junction bases left unmatched: 12. Here the CDR3 reads CASSFGLAGAGVETQYF. Written as DNA, the CDR3 is TGTGCCAGCAGCTTCGGGCTAGCGGGGGCGGGGGTGGAGACCCAGTACTTC.

The chain joins TRBV10-1 to TRBJ2-3, with 10 nucleotides matching TRBD2. The CDR3 runs to 15 residues. Germline lookup yields CDR1 WNHNN and CDR2 SYGVQD (reference sequence). The trim removed 10 bases at V and 4 bases at J, leaving 11 bases unmatched. CDR3 region: CAIPRGTSVPDTQYF. Here the CDR3 DNA reads TGCGCCATTCCGAGGGGGACTAGCGTCCCAGATACGCAGTATTTT.

The chain employs TRBV10-2 and TRBJ2-7; TRBD1 matches 7 bases. The CDR3 extends over 14 amino acids. Germline trimming cut 6 bases from V and 1 base from J; bases unmatched to any gene: 6. The germline gives CDR1 WSHSY, CDR2 SAAADI. The CDR3 loop reads CASSRQGPSYEQYF. The CDR3 coding sequence is TGCGCCAGCAGCCGACAGGGACCTTCCTACGAGCAGTACTTC.

This clone has just one count. The chain joins TRBV7-6 to TRBJ1-1; TRBD1 aligns across 7 bases. Per the germline V gene, CDR1 is SGHVS and CDR2 is FNYEAQ. After removal of 5 bases from V and 1 base from J, the junction contained 7 bases not matched to a gene. The length of the CDR3 is 15 residues. This CDR3 is CASSDTGAGNTEAFF. CDR3 DNA sequence: TGTGCCAGCAGCGATACAGGGGCGGGGAACACTGAAGCTTTCTTT.

The chain is built from TRBV18 and TRBJ2-5; 7 bases line up with TRBD1. V gave up 4 bases and J gave up 5 bases; unmatched junction bases: 7. The CDR3 is 14 amino acids. From germline, CDR1 is KGHSH and CDR2 LQKENI. The CDR3, as DNA: TGTGCCAGCTCACTCGACAGGGCCCGGGAGACCCAGTACTTC. Its translation: CASSLDRARETQYF. The complete variable domain, with remaining parts taken from reference TRBV18 and TRBJ2-5, reads NAGVMQNPRHLVRRRGQEARLRCSPMKGHSHVYWYRQLPEEGLKFMVYLQKENIIDESGMPKERFSAEFPKEGPSILRIQQVVRGDSAAYFCASSLDRARETQYFGPGTRLLVL.

This clone came up a few times. This chain joins TRBV5-1 and TRBJ2-7; 10 bases agree with TRBD2. J was trimmed by 2 bases and V by 4 bases; bases with no gene match: 6. The CDR3 is 15 residues long. Germline V CDR1 and CDR2: SGHRS, YFSETQ. This CDR3 is CASSPVGTSAYEQYF. The CDR3 DNA sequence: TGCGCCAGCAGCCCGGTAGGGACTAGCGCCTACGAGCAGTACTTC.

CDR3 sequence: CASSRASKNEQYF. CDR3 DNA sequence: TGTGCCAGTAGTAGGGCTAGCAAGAACGAGCAGTACTTC. The chain employs TRBV19 and TRBJ2-7, with D possibly being TRBD2 (5 bases). Germline loops: CDR1 LNHDA, CDR2 SQIVND (reference sequence). The V end lost 4 bases, the J end lost 5 bases, and 12 bases lay between the germline ends. The CDR3 length is 13 residues.